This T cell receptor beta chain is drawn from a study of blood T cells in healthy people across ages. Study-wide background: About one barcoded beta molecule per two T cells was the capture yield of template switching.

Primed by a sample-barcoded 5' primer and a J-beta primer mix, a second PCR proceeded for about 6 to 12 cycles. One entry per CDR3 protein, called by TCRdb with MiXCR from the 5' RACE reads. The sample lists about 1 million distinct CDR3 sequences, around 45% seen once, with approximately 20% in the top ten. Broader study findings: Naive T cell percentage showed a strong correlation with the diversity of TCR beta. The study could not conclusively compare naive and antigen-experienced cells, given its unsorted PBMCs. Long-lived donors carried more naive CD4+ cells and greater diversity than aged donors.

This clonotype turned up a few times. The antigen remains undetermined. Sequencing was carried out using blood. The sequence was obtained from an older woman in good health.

CDR3 amino acids: CASSEAGVKNIQYF. The CDR3 DNA reads TGTGCCAGCAGTGAAGCGGGAGTCAAAAACATTCAGTACTTC. The gene calls are TRBV27 and TRBJ2-4; 8 nucleotides align to TRBD2. With 5 bases clipped from V and 3 bases from J, the junction kept 3 bases outside the gene matches. CDR3 size: 14 residues. The V gene's germline CDR1 is MNHEY and CDR2 SMNVEV (reference sequence).